This T cell receptor beta chain originates from a study of regulatory T cells in long-lasting Graves disease. The study's findings and limits: TRBV28, TRBJ1-2 and TRBJ2-5 emerged as the favored segments in persistent disease.

This sample's time point: newly diagnosed GD, antithyroid drugs for less than 3 months. PBMCs were the source of the RNA used for TCR sequencing. This clonotype was seen many times. Its specificity is not known. Library construction for TCR beta used iRepertoire HTBI primers and Arm-PCR of CDR3 regions. Via MiXCR, TCRdb re-called the multiplex PCR reads, giving one row per CDR3 protein. The sample shows hundreds of thousands of distinct CDR3 sequences, over 15% of them seen only once. With V trimmed by 7 bases and J by 3 bases, 4 bases remained unmatched. Per germline, CDR1 SQVTM and CDR2 ANQGSEA. CDR3 length: 12 amino acids. Separately, the same data were catalogued under a study of T cells in Graves' hyperthyroidism and ophthalmopathy. Turning to that study: With the HTBI primer set, the TCR CDR3 went through a first round of RT-PCR.

The gene calls are TRBV29-1 and TRBJ1-1; TRBD1 agrees at 8 bases. This receptor was taken from a man in his forties with Graves disease. This specimen was peripheral blood mononuclear cells (PBMCs), taken at new diagnosis, from a patient treated with antithyroid drugs. CDR3 sequence reads: CSGTGPDTEAFF. CDR3 DNA: TGCAGCGGGACAGGGCCGGACACTGAAGCTTTCTTT.